This TCR beta chain originates from a study of blood T cell repertoires in COVID-19. Looking at the study overall: Acute-phase and convalescent COVID-19 samples originated in the United States, Italy and Spain. T cells, B-cell-depleted T cells, or PBMCs provided the cDNA or gDNA that served as material.

CDR3 length: 17 amino acids. The germline gives CDR1 SEHNR, CDR2 FQNEAQ (reference sequence). Between the trimmed V and J ends, which lost 8 bases and 1 base, there was a span of 21 bases. Per the authors' pipeline: Amplified reference gene primers provided the basis for estimating nucleated cell counts. Assay: immunoSEQ multiplex PCR; the TCRdb copy retains only in-frame clones and omits some. That table supplies the V and J calls and clone size; D and trimming were determined from the DNA. The sample includes 500,000 to 600,000 clones, roughly nine tenths of them seen just once. Recruited during active infection, patients (from Seattle) were subsequently followed longitudinally. This clone was seen only once.

V usage is TRBV7-9 and J usage is TRBJ1-3, with D perhaps matching TRBD1 (6 bases). This clonotype was obtained from a woman aged 45-60 years with COVID-19, enrolled during active disease. The sequenced material came from peripheral blood. The CDR3 region has the DNA TGTGCCAGCCTCTTCGGGGGGGCTGATGAGTCTGGAAACACCATATATTTT. Protein: CASLFGGADESGNTIYF.